The clone carrying this T cell receptor (beta chain) was seen repeatedly, ten times or more. CDR1 and CDR2 (germline): WSHSY, SAAADI. V gave up 6 bases and J gave up 1 base, with 9 bases separating them. The CDR3 is 13 residues long. The TCR library was built from RNA with a 3' RACE protocol and unique molecular identifiers. MiXCR, applied by TCRdb to the 3' RACE reads, yields one record per CDR3 protein. Of about 89,000 distinct CDR3 sequences in the sample, approximately 6.9% are singletons; the top ten hold about 1.1%. Treatment described: PENTA 11 planned treatment interruption arm or continuous ART arm. This sample was taken from a study of HIV-infected children after antiretroviral therapy interruption. Study-wide context: For the interruption arm, samples span week 0 through about 3 years after study end.

The chain has TRBV10-2 and TRBJ2-5; D uncertain. The TCR was taken from a pool of human donors with HIV. Sequenced here: CD45RA+ CD4+ T cells from PBMCs, pooled from several time points, sampled from a donor given antiretroviral therapy, either interrupted or continuous. Subset defined: naive CD4+ CD45RA+ CD45RO- T cells. The CDR3: CASRAQVQETQYF. For the CDR3, the DNA is TGCGCCAGCAGGGCCCAGGTCCAAGAGACCCAGTACTTC.